These 29 T cell receptor beta chains were all obtained from the same sample, sequenced in a study of blood T cell repertoires in COVID-19. Assay used: immunoSEQ multiplex PCR; TCRdb lists only in-frame clones, some missing. The sample has just over 250,000 clones, around 84% seen once. Sequences were obtained from PBMCs or T cells enriched from blood (not recorded which). The receptors stem from a man aged 30 to 39 with acute COVID-19.

The gene calls are TRBV11-3 and TRBJ1-6; TRBD1 is a possible D gene (5 bases). The length of the CDR3 is 15 residues. The V end was cut by 3 bases, the J end by 10 bases, with 16 bases between. Per germline, CDR1 SGHNT and CDR2 YENEEA. CDR3 loop: CASSFPEGRGSPLHF. The CDR3 DNA is TGTGCCAGCAGCTTCCCGGAAGGGAGGGGATCACCCCTCCACTTT.

The chain combines TRBV24-1 with TRBJ2-2; a weak D match, TRBD2 (6 bases). Per germline, CDR1 KGHDR and CDR2 SFDVKD. The V and J ends lost 5 bases and 4 bases respectively, with 10 bases between them. The CDR3 runs 14 residues. For the CDR3, the DNA is TGTGCCACCAGTGTTATCGGGGGCACCGGGGAGCTGTTTTTT. Translated, it gives CATSVIGGTGELFF.

The table lists this clone with a few counts. The V gene is TRBV30, the J gene TRBJ1-1, with 8 bases matching TRBD1. The germline gives CDR1 GTSNPN, CDR2 SVGIG (reference sequence). V shed 4 bases and J 6 bases; nucleotides not matched to a gene: 4. The CDR3 consists of 12 residues. CDR3 nucleotide sequence: TGTGCCTGGAATACAGGGGGTCCTGAAGCTTTCTTT. It is translated as CAWNTGGPEAFF.

The chain couples TRBV2 to TRBJ1-3, with D possibly being TRBD1 (6 bases). Germline V gene data show CDR1 as SNHLY and CDR2 as FYNNEI. CDR3 length: 16 residues. V was trimmed by 4 bases and J by 2 bases, leaving 15 bases between them. CDR3 sequence reads: CASSATGSIAGNTIYF. The CDR3 DNA sequence: TGTGCCAGCAGTGCTACAGGGTCTATCGCTGGAAACACCATATATTTT.

Written as DNA, the CDR3 is TGTGCCATCAGGGGGGACACCGGAAACACCATATATTTT. It codes for CAIRGDTGNTIYF. This chain uses TRBV10-3 with TRBJ1-3, with D tentatively TRBD1 (6 bases). Trimming removed 6 bases from V and 4 bases from J, with 10 bases in between. The V gene's germline CDR1 is ENHRY and CDR2 SYGVKD. CDR3 length: 13 residues.

This chain uses TRBV28 with TRBJ2-1; 12 bases align to TRBD2. Germline CDR1 MDHEN, CDR2 SYDVKM. This CDR3 has 15 residues. The J segment lost 7 bases and the V segment lost 6 bases, leaving 7 bases of the junction unmatched. The CDR3 DNA reads TGTGCCAGCAGCATTACTAGCGGGGGGAGGAATGAGCAGTTCTTC. This encodes CASSITSGGRNEQFF.

V and J are TRBV9 and TRBJ2-1; 9 nucleotides agree with TRBD2. The CDR3 length is 14 residues. The V gene's germline CDR1 is SGDLS and CDR2 YYNGEE. V was clipped by 0 bases and J by 7 bases; unmatched bases: 2. In DNA, the CDR3 is TGTGCCAGCAGCGTAGGCGGGAGGGGTAATGAGCAGTTCTTC. This encodes CASSVGGRGNEQFF. The full variable domain, completed using reference TRBV9 and TRBJ2-1, is DSGVTQTPKHLITATGQRVTLRCSPRSGDLSVYWYQQSLDQGLQFLIQYYNGEERAKGNILERFSAQQFPDLHSELNLSSLELGDSALYFCASSVGGRGNEQFFGPGTRLTVL.

A remark on this clone: Different DNA sequences within this sample yield the same CDR3. The rearrangement joins TRBV7-9 to TRBJ1-5; D is undetermined. Germline V gene lookup returns CDR1 SEHNR and CDR2 FQNEAQ (reference sequence). Trimming left V 3 bases short and J 6 bases short, with 6 bases between. The CDR3 contains 12 residues. DNA of the CDR3: TGTGCCAGCAGCTTCGGAGGTCAGCCCCAGCATTTT. Translation: CASSFGGQPQHF. Full variable domain (outside the CDR3, taken from reference TRBV7-9 and TRBJ1-5): DTGVSQNPRHKITKRGQNVTFRCDPISEHNRLYWYRQTLGQGPEFLTYFQNEAQLEKSRLLSDRFSAERPKGSFSTLEIQRTEQGDSAMYLCASSFGGQPQHFGDGTRLSIL.

Turning to this clone: Its ends do not fully match the called genes, so a read error is possible. This chain connects TRBV5-1 to TRBJ2-5, with D tentatively TRBD1 (6 bases). The CDR3 totals 15 residues. Germline loops: CDR1 SGHRS, CDR2 YFSETQ. DNA for the CDR3: TGTGCCAGCAGCCCGGGGCAGGGGCCGGGAGAGACCCAGTACTTC. Translating it yields CASSPGQGPGETQYF.

The chain uses TRBV19 and TRBJ2-1; the match to TRBD1 covers 10 bases. After removal of 7 bases from V and 8 bases from J, the junction contained 5 bases not matched to a gene. Germline CDR1 is LNHDA and CDR2 is SQIVND (reference sequence). CDR3 length equals 13 residues. CDR3 in amino acids: CASTRQGADEQFF. CDR3 coding DNA: TGTGCCAGTACTAGACAGGGGGCCGATGAGCAGTTCTTC.

This clone showed up just a few times. The chain joins TRBV19 to TRBJ1-6; no reliable D call. The V and J ends lost 1 base and 10 bases respectively, with 11 bases between them. Germline loops: CDR1 LNHDA, CDR2 SQIVND (reference sequence). The CDR3 totals 14 residues. The CDR3 loop reads CASSIVRDLSPLHF. In nucleotides, the CDR3 is TGTGCCAGTAGTATAGTACGAGATCTCTCACCCCTCCACTTT.

The V gene is TRBV19, the J gene TRBJ1-2; 12 positions match TRBD1. The V segment lost 6 bases and the J segment 7 bases; nucleotides outside the gene matches: 6. From germline, CDR1 is LNHDA and CDR2 SQIVND (reference sequence). The CDR3 loop spans 14 amino acids. CDR3 bases: TGTGCCAGTAGACCCGGGACAGGGGGCGTTGGCTACACCTTC. It is translated as CASRPGTGGVGYTF.

Regarding this clone: A read error may produce the germline difference seen at one junction end. The chain couples TRBV5-1 to TRBJ1-2; 7 bases fit TRBD1. Germline-derived CDR1 and CDR2 are SGHRS and YFSETQ. This CDR3 spans 18 amino acids. The CDR3 region has the DNA TGTGCCAGCAGCCGCGGGACAGAAAAGGTTTGGGGTAACTATGGCTACACCTTC. Its protein is CASSRGTEKVWGNYGYTF.

The V gene is TRBV7-8, the J gene TRBJ2-7, with 7 bases lining up with TRBD1. This CDR3 is 13 amino acids long. Germline V gives CDR1 SGHVS, CDR2 FQNEAQ. V was pared by 5 bases and J by 4 bases, with 5 bases of the junction left unmatched. The CDR3 coding sequence is TGTGCCAGCAGCCGGGGACAGACGTACGAGCAGTACGTC. Its protein product is CASSRGQTYEQYV.

The chain employs TRBV30 and TRBJ2-2; no definite D call. V dropped 0 bases and J dropped 5 bases, with 7 bases sitting between them. The CDR3 loop spans 13 amino acids. Germline CDR1 is GTSNPN and CDR2 is SVGIG (reference sequence). The CDR3 DNA is TGTGCCTGGAGTGTAAGCGAGACCGGGGAGCTGTTTTTT. This codes for CAWSVSETGELFF. Based on the CDR3 plus reference TRBV30 and TRBJ2-2, the full variable domain is SQTIHQWPATLVQPVGSPLSLECTVEGTSNPNLYWYRQAAGRGLQLLFYSVGIGQISSEVPQNLSASRPQDRQFILSSKKLLLSDSGFYLCAWSVSETGELFFGEGSRLTVL.

This clone turned up a few times. J is TRBJ2-1 and V is TRBV9, with D possibly matching TRBD2 (5 bases). This CDR3 is built from 14 residues. Germline CDR1 SGDLS, CDR2 YYNGEE. V shed 0 bases and J shed 3 bases, with 7 bases lying between them. CDR3 loop: CASSVEGLYNEQFF. The CDR3 coding sequence is TGTGCCAGCAGCGTAGAAGGACTCTACAATGAGCAGTTCTTC.

This clone came up many times. The rearrangement uses TRBV19 and TRBJ2-3; no clear D. Germline CDR1 LNHDA, CDR2 SQIVND (reference sequence). This CDR3 contains 12 residues. V lost 3 bases and J 6 bases, leaving 7 bases between the germline ends. The CDR3 region has the DNA TGTGCCAGTAGTATTTCTCAGGATACGCAGTATTTT. Protein: CASSISQDTQYF. The entire variable domain, with the rest obtained from reference TRBV19 and TRBJ2-3, is as follows: DGGITQSPKYLFRKEGQNVTLSCEQNLNHDAMYWYRQDPGQGLRLIYYSQIVNDFQKGDIAEGYSVSREKKESFPLTVTSAQKNPTAFYLCASSISQDTQYFGPGTRLTVL.

This chain connects TRBV7-2 to TRBJ1-2, with D perhaps TRBD1 (5 bases). V lost 0 bases to trimming and J lost 7 bases, with 12 bases between them. CDR1 is SGHTA, CDR2 FQGNSA, per germline. This CDR3 has 14 residues. The CDR3, as DNA: TGTGCCAGCAGCTTAGCAGGGGAAGCAGGTGGCTACACCTTC. It specifies CASSLAGEAGGYTF.

This clone has only one observation. In nucleotides, the CDR3 is TGCGCCAGCAGCCAAGATTTGTGGGGGCTTTTATCTGGGGCCAACGTCCTGACTTTC. It encodes CASSQDLWGLLSGANVLTF. This chain joins TRBV4-1 and TRBJ2-6, with a tentative D call TRBD1 (6 bases). The V gene lost 0 bases and the J gene lost 1 base, with 16 bases spanning the gap. The CDR3 is 19 amino acids. Germline V CDR1 and CDR2: MGHRA, YSYEKL.

The chain carries TRBV4-1 and TRBJ1-1; D call uncertain. Trimming took off 0 bases at V and 8 bases at J, with 7 bases between the two ends. This CDR3 is built from 12 residues. Germline assignment: CDR1 MGHRA and CDR2 YSYEKL. The DNA for the CDR3 is TGCGCCAGCAGCCAAGATAGTATAGAAGCTTTCTTT. Protein sequence: CASSQDSIEAFF.

The CDR3 is CASSLGQSSGNTIYF. The CDR3 region has the DNA TGTGCCAGCAGCTTGGGACAGTCCTCTGGAAACACCATATATTTT. V and J are TRBV5-6 and TRBJ1-3, with D tentatively TRBD1 (5 bases). This CDR3 has 15 residues. With 0 bases removed from V and 0 bases from J, the gap between germline ends came to 7 bases. Per the germline V gene, CDR1 is SGHDT and CDR2 is YYEEEE.

The V and J genes are TRBV2 and TRBJ1-6; D not resolved. The germline CDR1 and CDR2 sequences are SNHLY and FYNNEI. Between the trimmed V and J ends, which lost 11 bases and 12 bases, there was a span of 11 bases. The CDR3 length is 10 residues. For the CDR3, the DNA is TGTGCCCACGGGAGTGAACCCCTCCACTTT. Translation: CAHGSEPLHF. Complete variable domain (other parts from reference TRBV2 and TRBJ1-6): EPEVTQTPSHQVTQMGQEVILRCVPISNHLYFYWYRQILGQKVEFLVSFYNNEISEKSEIFDDQFSVERPDGSNFTLKIRSTKLEDSAMYFCAHGSEPLHFGNGTRLTVT.

This clone was counted a single time. The chain has TRBV5-4 and TRBJ1-1; D is perhaps TRBD1 (6 bases). The CDR3 has 17 amino acids. Germline V gene sequence: CDR1 SGHNT, CDR2 YYREEE (reference sequence). V lost 4 bases and J lost 2, with 21 bases in between. DNA for the CDR3: TGTGCCAGCAGCGACCACGGGGGGGGCGGAAGAAACACTGAAGCTTTCTTT. Its protein is CASSDHGGGGRNTEAFF.

This chain uses TRBV5-4 with TRBJ1-2; D call uncertain. The V and J ends lost 4 bases and 7 bases respectively, with 11 bases between them. In germline, CDR1 is SGHNT, CDR2 YYREEE (reference sequence). This CDR3 has 12 amino acids. In DNA, the CDR3 is TGTGCCAGCAGCCCGCCTGGGCTTGGCTACACCTTC. Its protein product is CASSPPGLGYTF.

This clone appeared a single time. This sequence joins TRBV15 and TRBJ2-7, with D maybe TRBD2 (5 bases). CDR3 length equals 15 residues. CDR1 LNHNV and CDR2 YYDKDF come from the germline V gene (reference sequence). V shed 5 bases and J shed 6 bases, with 20 bases lying between them. CDR3 loop: CATSDAGGGLREQYV. The CDR3 DNA is TGTGCCACCAGCGACGCGGGCGGAGGTCTTCGCGAGCAGTACGTC.

The V call is TRBV7-2, the J call TRBJ2-3; the D gene is possibly TRBD2 (5 bases). The V end lost 0 bases, the J end lost 1 base, and 8 bases lay between the germline ends. The CDR3 covers 15 residues. Germline V gene lookup returns CDR1 SGHTA and CDR2 FQGNSA. The CDR3 nucleotides read TGTGCCAGCAGCTTAGCGAGGGCGGGCACAGATACGCAGTATTTT. This gives the protein CASSLARAGTDTQYF.

The rearrangement joins TRBV18 to TRBJ1-5, with D possibly being TRBD1 (5 bases). Germline CDR1 KGHSH, CDR2 LQKENI. This CDR3 region has 14 residues. V was pared by 6 bases and J by 2 bases, with 11 bases between. CDR3 amino acids: CASSKGAGNQPQHF. CDR3 bases: TGTGCCAGCTCGAAAGGGGCGGGCAATCAGCCCCAGCATTTT.

The V gene is TRBV12-3 or TRBV12-4, the J gene TRBJ1-1; TRBD1 matches 7 bases. The CDR3 runs to 11 residues. The V gene end was trimmed by 6 bases and the J gene end by 11 bases; junction bases not matched to a gene: 6. DNA for the CDR3: TGTGCCAGCAGAAGGGACAGTCGGGCTTTCTTT. It is translated as CASRRDSRAFF.

The V call is TRBV6-6, the J call TRBJ2-3; tentative D call: TRBD2 (6 bases). Between the trimmed V and J ends, which lost 8 bases and 3 bases, there was a span of 15 bases. The CDR3 consists of 14 residues. In germline, CDR1 is MNHNY, CDR2 SVGAGI (reference sequence). CDR3 nucleotides: TGTGCCAGCGTCCTAGCGTCGGGGACAGATACGCAGTATTTT. Its protein product is CASVLASGTDTQYF.